The 9 T cell receptor beta chains listed next were all sequenced from one sample in a study of T cells in Graves' hyperthyroidism and ophthalmopathy. RNA transcripts were the template for amplifying TCR beta CDR3 regions. An initial round of RT-PCR targeting the TCR CDR3 relied on the HTBI primer set. TCRdb redid the calling of the multiplex PCR reads with MiXCR, one entry per CDR3 protein. The data show around 400,000 distinct CDR3 sequences, 13% to 15% seen once. The source material was blood. The receptors here all came from a woman aged 60 to 75 with Graves' ophthalmopathy.

The chain links TRBV29-1 to TRBJ1-3, with 8 positions matching TRBD1. CDR3 size: 14 residues. The junction had 0 bases not matched to a gene; V was cut back by 0 bases and J by 2 bases. CDR1 is SQVTM and CDR2 is ANQGSEA in the germline V gene. CDR3 sequence: CSVEETGAGNTIYF. Written as DNA, the CDR3 is TGCAGCGTTGAAGAGACAGGGGCTGGAAACACCATATATTTT.

This clonotype was detected ten times or more. The gene calls are TRBV4-2 and TRBJ2-3; D not certain. Trimming cost V 0 bases and J 5 bases, with 12 bases left between them. The CDR3 runs 15 residues. Germline CDR1 reads LGHNA; CDR2 reads YNFKEQ. CDR3 loop: CASSQEGKRQDTQYF. CDR3 nucleotide sequence: TGTGCCAGCAGCCAAGAGGGAAAGCGACAAGATACGCAGTATTTT.

In its sample, this clonotype was seen many times. The V call is TRBV27, the J call TRBJ2-1, with 9 bases aligning to TRBD1. Germline CDR1 reads MNHEY; CDR2 reads SMNVEV (reference sequence). Germline trimming cut 7 bases from V and 4 bases from J; bases unmatched to any gene: 8. The CDR3 loop spans 15 amino acids. CDR3 nucleotides: TGTGCCAGCAACACGGGACAGGGATCATACAATGAGCAGTTCTTC. Translation gives CASNTGQGSYNEQFF.

This clonotype was counted many times. In DNA, the CDR3 is TGTGCCAGCAGTCGATCGGCCCGGGAAGAGACCCAGTACTTC. Encoded protein: CASSRSAREETQYF. The chain employs TRBV28 and TRBJ2-5; no definite D call. The CDR3 loop spans 14 amino acids. V dropped 5 bases and J dropped 3 bases, with 13 bases sitting between them. Germline V gene sequence: CDR1 MDHEN, CDR2 SYDVKM.

Sample share makes this clonotype medium-sized (0.01 to 0.1%). The rearrangement links TRBV20-1 to TRBJ2-3, with 8 bases aligning to TRBD2. Looked up from germline, CDR1 is DFQATT and CDR2 is SNEGSKA (reference sequence). Trimming cost V 0 bases and J 1 base; bases outside gene matches: 12. CDR3 length: 18 residues. DNA of the CDR3: TGCAGTGCTAGAGATCCAAGCGGGAGCGGAGAGGGCACAGATACGCAGTATTTT. It codes for CSARDPSGSGEGTDTQYF.

CDR3 sequence: CAWSGPQPYEQYF. CDR3 sequence (DNA): TGTGCCTGGAGCGGGCCCCAACCCTACGAGCAGTACTTC. The J gene is TRBJ2-7, the V gene TRBV30; D call uncertain. This CDR3 region has 13 residues. CDR1 and CDR2 from the germline V gene are GTSNPN and SVGIG (reference sequence). Trimming pared 3 bases from V and 2 bases from J, leaving 11 bases between.

Only a few counts were recorded for this clonotype. The chain employs TRBV15 and TRBJ1-1, with D maybe TRBD1 (6 bases). The CDR3 spans 14 residues. The V gene's germline CDR1 is LNHNV and CDR2 YYDKDF (reference sequence). Trimming pared 1 base from V and 7 bases from J, leaving 13 bases between. Written as DNA, the CDR3 is TGTGCCACCAGCAGAGGGTCCAGGGGCGATGAAGCTTTCTTT. As protein: CATSRGSRGDEAFF.

This clonotype came up many times. V and J are TRBV12-5 and TRBJ2-1, with 10 bases matching TRBD1. The CDR3 sequence is 15 residues long. V lost 6 bases, J lost 5 bases, and 7 bases stayed unmatched. Germline assignment: CDR1 LGHNT and CDR2 FRNRAP. The CDR3 bases are TGTGCTAGTGGCCCCAGACAGGGGGCTGACAATGAGCAGTTCTTC. This gives the protein CASGPRQGADNEQFF.

This clonotype was observed at least ten times. This sequence joins TRBV29-1 and TRBJ2-1, with a tentative D call TRBD1 (6 bases). Per germline, CDR1 SQVTM and CDR2 ANQGSEA. The CDR3 sequence is 15 residues long. Between the trimmed V and J ends, which lost 3 bases and 0 bases, there was a span of 12 bases. CDR3 sequence (DNA): TGCAGCGTTGACGTAAGGGGGAGCTCCTACAATGAGCAGTTCTTC. Protein: CSVDVRGSSYNEQFF.